What follows is one T cell receptor (beta chain) and its context. The antigen remains undetermined. Produced via immunoSEQ multiplex PCR; TCRdb's table is partial and in-frame only. The data hold about 200,000 clones, with roughly 88% observed a single time. Separate from the approximately 700-subject first cohort was the approximately 110-subject validation cohort, to which the donors belonged. Per the germline V gene, CDR1 is SNHLY and CDR2 is FYNNEI. The length of the CDR3 is 13 residues. V lost 7 bases to trimming and J lost 13 bases, with 20 bases between them. The entry originates in a study of cytomegalovirus exposure and HLA in healthy donors. Study at large: Both the roughly 120 validation repertoires and the roughly 700 first-cohort repertoires used the same platform, as reported by a later analysis.

General observations from the study: The classifier reportedly diagnosed cytomegalovirus status with high specificity and sensitivity. In vitro testing confirmed a few CMV-associated chains as specific for CMV antigens.

The chain is built from TRBV2 and TRBJ1-5, with D hard to call. The sequenced sample was PBMCs. This clonotype originated in a woman aged 25 to 45 in good health and CMV-seropositive. For the CDR3, the DNA is TGTGCCAGCATAGGTGGGGTCGGGAGGGAACAGCATTTT. Translating it yields CASIGGVGREQHF.